The entry that follows covers one T cell receptor (beta chain) sequence. Its antigen specificity is not known. Base qualities are not at hand, and no much larger clone is one base apart. Set within a cohort of healthcare workers in London, UK, this nested case-control study involved weekly PCR testing of nasopharyngeal swabs along with blood sampling. Between 23 and 31 March 2020, the week of the UK lockdown, healthcare workers were enrolled and then followed up weekly for as long as 16 weeks. This record comes from a study of early T cells in non-severe SARS-CoV-2 infection (dated by TCRdb to 2020 to 2022). Regarding the study in general: Bulk RNA from unsorted whole blood was used for TCR sequencing, so alpha and beta chains could not be paired. Summary of the overall study and its limitations: VDJdb matching was skewed toward anti-spike CD8 responses and likely underestimated virus-specific expansions, missing private and CD4 specificities.

Library preparation used 5' RACE. TCRdb shows the sequencer as NextSeq 500. In the TCR library protocol, unique molecular identifiers were attached to individual cDNA molecules to correct for PCR bias and sequencing error. Both TCR alpha and beta chains were sequenced, and tight co-correlation was observed between alpha and beta sequence abundances in each sample. As for how the authors treated the data: Decombinator V4 was used to annotate the V gene, J gene and CDR3 of the TCR sequences. Expanded TCRs were defined as changing significantly between any two time points under a Poisson model with p below 0.0001. Abundances of TCRs were expressed as counts per million after normalisation to the total number of TCRs sequenced in each sample. MAIT TCRs were defined by TRAV1-2 paired with TRAJ12, TRAJ20 or TRAJ33, and iNKT TCRs by TRAV10 paired with TRAJ18. VDJdb, accessed 1 November 2021, was searched for CMV, EBV and SARS-CoV-2 annotated TCRs, with TCRs annotated for multiple antigens excluded. Through fastp at Q25 and MiXCR, TCRdb rebuilt clones from the public reads, retaining in-frame beta chains. A single entry per CDR3 protein holds the most common genes and DNA from its merged rows. Here the V and J calls rest on TCRdb's processing, not on the authors' analysis. In all, the sample holds over 95,000 distinct CDR3 sequences, and around 17% of those were seen once. 1.3% of the sample comes from the top ten.

The germline ends are 14 bases apart after V is trimmed by 1 base and J by 1 base. Inclusive of the bounding cysteine and phenylalanine, the CDR3 is 15 residues long. Only the CDR3 portion is preserved as DNA: 45 bases, with reading frame beginning at the first base. The germline V gene (reference sequence) specifies DFQATT as CDR1 and SNEGSKA as CDR2. The clonotype originates from an adult who was a healthcare worker with PCR-confirmed SARS-CoV-2 infection or an uninfected control (not recorded which). This chain joins TRBV20-1 to TRBJ2-7; the D gene is unclear. Sequences were obtained from whole blood. The bases are TGCAGTGCTAGAGGAGGCTCCTTGGCATCCTACGAGCAGTACTTC. Its product reads: CSARGGSLASYEQYF.